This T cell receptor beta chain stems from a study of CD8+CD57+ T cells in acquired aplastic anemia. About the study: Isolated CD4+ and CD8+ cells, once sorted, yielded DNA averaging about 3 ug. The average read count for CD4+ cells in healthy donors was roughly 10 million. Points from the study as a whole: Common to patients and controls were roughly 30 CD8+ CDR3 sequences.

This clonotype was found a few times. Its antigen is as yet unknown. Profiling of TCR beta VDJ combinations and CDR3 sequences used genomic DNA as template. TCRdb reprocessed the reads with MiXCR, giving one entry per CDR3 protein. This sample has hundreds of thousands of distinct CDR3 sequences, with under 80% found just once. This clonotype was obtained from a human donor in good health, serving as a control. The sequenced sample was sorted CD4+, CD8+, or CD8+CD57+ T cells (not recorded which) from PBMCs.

In DNA, the CDR3 is TGTGCCAGCATAATGGACCGACACATCGATACGCAGTATTTT. This translates into CASIMDRHIDTQYF. This chain links TRBV10-3 with TRBJ2-3; D gene ambiguous. Germline V CDR1 and CDR2: ENHRY, SYGVKD. With 10 bases removed from V and 6 bases from J, the gap between germline ends came to 20 bases. The CDR3 has 14 residues.